This T cell receptor (beta chain) was retrieved from a study of cytomegalovirus exposure and HLA in healthy donors. The PCR contained 60 Vbeta and 13 Jbeta primers. In the authors' methods: Tens of millions of unique TCR beta chains, roughly 11 million of them shared, were counted by a later analysis. Here immunoSEQ multiplex PCR was the method, and the copy in TCRdb shows in-frame clones only, minus some. V and J calls plus clone size are reproduced from that table; the DNA served to infer D and trimming. The table lists about 160,000 clones, roughly 80% of them singletons. CDR1 and CDR2 (germline): SGHTA, FQGNSA. V lost 2 bases, J lost 8 bases, and 7 bases lay in between. This CDR3 has 12 amino acids. Regarding donors, all were healthy bone marrow donors. Broader study findings: According to a later analysis, most TCR beta chains associated with CMV appeared HLA-restricted. Altogether, 164 TCR beta chains were recorded as cytomegalovirus-associated.

This clone was picked up a small number of times. Its antigen is undetermined. This clonotype was obtained from a man in his forties or fifties in good health and CMV-seropositive. What was sequenced was PBMCs. This chain links TRBV7-2 with TRBJ1-3; D gene unclear. The CDR3 nucleotides read TGTGCCAGCAGCTTACTCCGGGACACCATATATTTT. Translation: CASSLLRDTIYF.